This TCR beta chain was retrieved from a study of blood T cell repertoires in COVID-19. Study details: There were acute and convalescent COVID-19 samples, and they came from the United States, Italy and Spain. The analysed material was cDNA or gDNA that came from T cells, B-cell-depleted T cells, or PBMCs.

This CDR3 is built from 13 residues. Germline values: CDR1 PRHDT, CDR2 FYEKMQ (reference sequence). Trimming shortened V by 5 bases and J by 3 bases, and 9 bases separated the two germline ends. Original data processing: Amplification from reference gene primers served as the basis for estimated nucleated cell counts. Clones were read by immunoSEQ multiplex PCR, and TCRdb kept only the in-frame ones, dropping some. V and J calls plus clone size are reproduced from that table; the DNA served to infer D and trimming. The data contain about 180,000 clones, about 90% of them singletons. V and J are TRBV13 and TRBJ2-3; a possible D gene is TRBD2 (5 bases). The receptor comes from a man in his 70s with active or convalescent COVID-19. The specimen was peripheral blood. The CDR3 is CASSLTGTDTQYF. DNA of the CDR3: TGTGCCAGCAGCCTTACGGGAACAGATACGCAGTATTTT.